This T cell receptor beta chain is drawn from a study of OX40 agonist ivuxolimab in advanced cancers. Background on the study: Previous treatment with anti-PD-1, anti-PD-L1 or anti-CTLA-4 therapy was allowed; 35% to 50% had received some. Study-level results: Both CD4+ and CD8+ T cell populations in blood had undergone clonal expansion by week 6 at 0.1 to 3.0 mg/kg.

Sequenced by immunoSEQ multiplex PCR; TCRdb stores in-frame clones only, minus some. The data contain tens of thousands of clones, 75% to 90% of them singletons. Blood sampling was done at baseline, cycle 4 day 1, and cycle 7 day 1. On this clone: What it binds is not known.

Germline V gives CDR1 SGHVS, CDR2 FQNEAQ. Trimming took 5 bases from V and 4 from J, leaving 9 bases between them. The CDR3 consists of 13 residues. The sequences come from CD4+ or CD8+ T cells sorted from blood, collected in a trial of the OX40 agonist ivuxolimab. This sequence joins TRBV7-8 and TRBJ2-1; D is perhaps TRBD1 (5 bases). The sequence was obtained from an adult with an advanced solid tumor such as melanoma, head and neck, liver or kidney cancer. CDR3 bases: TGTGCCAGCAGCCCCCGGACATACAATGAGCAGTTCTTC. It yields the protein CASSPRTYNEQFF.